The 21 T cell receptor beta chains below come from one sample, sequenced in a study of T cell responses to AZD1222 COVID-19 vaccine. TCRdb's table, derived via immunoSEQ multiplex PCR, lists solely in-frame clones and lacks some. The repertoire holds fewer than 130,000 clones, with about 94% as singletons. The sample consisted of peripheral blood, taken 28 days after the second AZD1222 dose. The source is an adult who received the AZD1222 COVID-19 vaccine.

This chain connects TRBV12-3 or TRBV12-4 to TRBJ2-5; a possible D gene is TRBD1 (6 bases). This CDR3 is 12 amino acids long. Trimming shortened V by 6 bases and J by 6 bases, and 11 bases separated the two germline ends. The CDR3 region is CASSRTVKTQYF. Written as DNA, the CDR3 is TGTGCCAGCAGCAGGACAGTAAAGACCCAGTACTTC.

The chain joins TRBV2 to TRBJ1-6, with D unclear. V was shortened by 3 bases and J by 11 bases, with 5 bases between the two germline ends. The germline V gene encodes CDR1 SNHLY and CDR2 FYNNEI. The CDR3 consists of 11 residues. CDR3 coding DNA: TGTGCCAGCAGTGAGGCACCACCCCTCCACTTT. This codes for CASSEAPPLHF.

This chain connects TRBV6-1 to TRBJ1-6; D is undetermined. Germline V gene sequence: CDR1 MNHNS, CDR2 SASEGT. V was pared by 1 base and J by 9 bases, with 7 bases between. The CDR3 totals 13 residues. This CDR3 reads CASSEVVLSPLHF. For the CDR3, the DNA is TGTGCCAGCAGTGAAGTGGTCCTTTCACCCCTCCACTTT.

V usage is TRBV2 and J usage is TRBJ1-1; D not certain. This CDR3 spans 14 amino acids. V lost 8 bases, J lost 5 bases, and 18 bases lay in between. CDR1 SNHLY and CDR2 FYNNEI come from the germline V gene. The CDR3 loop reads CASVRRGVGTEAFF. In nucleotides, the CDR3 is TGTGCCAGCGTAAGGCGGGGTGTCGGAACTGAAGCTTTCTTT.

This chain uses TRBV7-6 with TRBJ1-1, with D uncertain. Between the trimmed V and J ends, which lost 5 bases and 1 base, there was a span of 8 bases. Germline CDR1 SGHVS, CDR2 FNYEAQ. This CDR3 has 13 residues. The DNA of the CDR3 is TGTGCCAGCAGCCAAGAACAGAACACTGAAGCTTTCTTT. Encoded protein: CASSQEQNTEAFF.

This chain joins TRBV5-1 and TRBJ2-1; no definite D call. This CDR3 comprises 15 residues. The germline CDR1 and CDR2 sequences are SGHRS and YFSETQ. The V and J ends lost 4 bases and 3 bases respectively, with 14 bases between them. CDR3 bases: TGCGCCAGCAGCGGCGCCGTAGGGTACTACAATGAGCAGTTCTTC. It encodes CASSGAVGYYNEQFF.

The chain couples TRBV5-1 to TRBJ1-4; 8 nucleotides align to TRBD1. The CDR3 totals 15 residues. Germline values: CDR1 SGHRS, CDR2 YFSETQ. V shed 5 bases, J shed 1 base, and the junction held 4 bases outside the gene matches. CDR3 coding DNA: TGCGCCAGCAGGACAGGGGCGATAACTAATGAAAAACTGTTTTTT. Protein product: CASRTGAITNEKLFF.

This chain links TRBV14 with TRBJ1-2; D uncertain. Germline loops: CDR1 SGHDN, CDR2 FVKESK. This CDR3 contains 16 residues. The germline V and J ends were trimmed by 1 base and 4 bases, with 16 bases remaining between them. The CDR3 DNA sequence: TGTGCCAGCAGCCAAGCCGTTCCGCAGGATTCCTATGGCTACACCTTC. Its protein is CASSQAVPQDSYGYTF. Based on the CDR3 plus reference TRBV14 and TRBJ1-2, the full variable domain is EAGVTQFPSHSVIEKGQTVTLRCDPISGHDNLYWYRRVMGKEIKFLLHFVKESKQDESGMPNNRFLAERTGGTYSTLKVQPAELEDSGVYFCASSQAVPQDSYGYTFGSGTRLTVV.

The gene calls are TRBV7-9 and TRBJ1-5; D is unclear. From germline, CDR1 is SEHNR and CDR2 FQNEAQ (reference sequence). This CDR3 spans 16 amino acids. The germline V and J ends were trimmed by 5 bases and 0 bases, with 14 bases remaining between them. The CDR3, as DNA: TGTGCCAGCAGCCCGTTAGCCGGTAATAGCAATCAGCCCCAGCATTTT. This translates into CASSPLAGNSNQPQHF.

This chain connects TRBV7-9 to TRBJ1-5; D gene uncertain. Trimming removed 0 bases from V and 5 bases from J, with 5 bases in between. Germline V gene sequence: CDR1 SEHNR, CDR2 FQNEAQ (reference sequence). There are 13 residues in the CDR3. CDR3 DNA sequence: TGTGCCAGCAGCTTAGCGCGGGATCAGCCCCAGCATTTT. Protein: CASSLARDQPQHF.

The CDR3: CASSRYPPRRDISYEQYF. CDR3 nucleotides: TGTGCCAGCAGCCGTTACCCTCCAAGGAGGGATATCTCCTACGAGCAGTACTTC. The rearrangement links TRBV14 to TRBJ2-7, with a tentative D call TRBD2 (6 bases). V shed 4 bases and J shed 0 bases, with 22 bases lying between them. In germline, CDR1 is SGHDN, CDR2 FVKESK. The CDR3 extends over 18 amino acids.

V and J are TRBV24-1 and TRBJ1-2; D remains unclear. Trimming stripped 4 bases from V and 2 bases from J, with 10 bases between. Germline CDR1 is KGHDR and CDR2 is SFDVKD. The CDR3 runs to 14 residues. CDR3 DNA sequence: TGTGCCACCAGTGACCATTCTACCAACTATGGCTACACCTTC. Translating it yields CATSDHSTNYGYTF.

This clone came up a few times. V usage is TRBV18 and J usage is TRBJ2-2; D may match TRBD1 or TRBD2 (5 bases each). CDR1 and CDR2 (germline): KGHSH, LQKENI. V dropped 5 bases and J dropped 2 bases, with 12 bases sitting between them. This CDR3 region has 15 residues. The CDR3 DNA sequence: TGTGCCAGCTCAGAGGGGACCGACAACACCGGGGAGCTGTTTTTT. It encodes CASSEGTDNTGELFF.

The chain couples TRBV5-5 to TRBJ2-1; TRBD1 matches at 9 bases. Germline loops: CDR1 SGHKS, CDR2 YYEKEE (reference sequence). V was pared by 2 bases and J by 7 bases, with 10 bases of the junction left unmatched. This CDR3 has 16 amino acids. CDR3 sequence: CASSLNRDRVENEQFF. For the CDR3, the DNA is TGTGCCAGCAGCTTAAACCGGGACAGGGTGGAGAATGAGCAGTTCTTC.

This clone was found once. The chain carries TRBV27 and TRBJ1-2; 7 bases match TRBD1. The CDR3 has 14 residues. V gave up 6 bases and J gave up 2 bases; unmatched junction bases: 6. Germline assignment: CDR1 MNHEY and CDR2 SMNVEV (reference sequence). The CDR3 sequence is CASSSPGQNYGYTF. The DNA for the CDR3 is TGTGCCAGCAGCTCACCGGGACAGAACTATGGCTACACCTTC.

The J gene is TRBJ1-3, the V gene TRBV6-1; D is uncertain. V lost 0 bases and J 4 bases, leaving 7 bases between the germline ends. This CDR3 region has 14 residues. Germline CDR1 and CDR2: MNHNS and SASEGT. The chain's CDR3 is CASSEAGYGNTIYF. In DNA form, the CDR3 reads TGTGCCAGCAGTGAAGCAGGGTACGGAAACACCATATATTTT.

The chain couples TRBV16 to TRBJ2-3; 7 nucleotides match TRBD1. The CDR3 totals 15 residues. Germline V gene lookup returns CDR1 KGHSY and CDR2 FQNENV. V lost 1 base to trimming and J lost 5 bases; unmatched junction nucleotides: 6. DNA of the CDR3: TGTGCCAGCAGCCAATTTCGACAGGGTAAAGATACGCAGTATTTT. This translates into CASSQFRQGKDTQYF.

The rearrangement joins TRBV7-6 to TRBJ2-1; TRBD1 aligns across 7 bases. Trimming removed 5 bases from V and 5 bases from J; junction bases left unmatched: 6. The CDR3 sequence is 14 residues long. The germline gives CDR1 SGHVS, CDR2 FNYEAQ. Written as DNA, the CDR3 is TGTGCCAGCAGCAAGAGGGGGCTCGACAATGAGCAGTTCTTC. Its protein product is CASSKRGLDNEQFF.

The rearrangement joins TRBV6-1 to TRBJ1-5; TRBD1 matches at 9 bases. Per germline, CDR1 MNHNS and CDR2 SASEGT. CDR3 length equals 16 residues. The ends lost 3 bases at V and 1 base at J; junction bases unmatched: 4. The DNA for the CDR3 is TGTGCCAGCAGTGATCGACAGGGGGTCAGCAATCAGCCCCAGCATTTT. Amino acid sequence: CASSDRQGVSNQPQHF.

The count of this clone is one. The chain links TRBV3-1 (or the pseudogene TRBV3-2) to TRBJ1-6; TRBD1 matches 10 bases. Germline CDR1 reads LGHDT; CDR2 reads YNNKEL (reference sequence). The CDR3 is 15 residues long. Losses at the gene ends were 3 bases for V and 12 bases for J; bases not matched to a gene: 8. The CDR3 here is CASSHYGQGEGPLHF. The CDR3 DNA follows: TGTGCCAGCAGCCATTACGGACAGGGGGAGGGACCCCTCCACTTT.

V usage is TRBV2 and J usage is TRBJ2-1, with D hard to call. Germline values: CDR1 SNHLY, CDR2 FYNNEI. The CDR3 length is 14 residues. V gave up 6 bases and J gave up 2 bases, with 11 bases separating them. For the CDR3, the DNA is TGTGCCAGCAGACCTACAAGGCCCTACAATGAGCAGTTCTTC. Its translation: CASRPTRPYNEQFF.